This is a list of T cell receptor beta chains from one sample in a study of beta chain features in type 1 diabetes. Sequencing was performed with immunoSEQ multiplex PCR; in TCRdb, only in-frame clones are kept and a portion is missing. There are around 340,000 clones in the sample; 9.3% occur only once, and roughly 0.99% lies in the top ten. Material: central memory CD4+ T cells from blood. The receptors derive from a man aged 30 to 45 with type 1 diabetes. Both conserved end residues are part of each CDR3. The order of the fields is CDR3 protein, CDR3 DNA, V gene, D gene, clone size, J gene. The D gene is left open where the match is weak. Some rows have no size entry. The others give once, few or many, or a class for an expanded clone.

cdr3_aa: CASSSLPDLDSNQPQHF
cdr3_nt: TGTGCCAGCAGCTCCCTCCCGGATCTTGATAGCAATCAGCCCCAGCATTTT
v_call: TRBV7-8
d_call: .
clone_size: few
j_call: TRBJ1-5

cdr3_aa: CASSLSPGTNTEAFF
cdr3_nt: TGTGCCAGCAGCTTAAGTCCAGGGACGAACACTGAAGCTTTCTTT
v_call: TRBV11-2
d_call: .
clone_size: few
j_call: TRBJ1-1

cdr3_aa: CASSGNYEQYF
cdr3_nt: TGTGCCAGCAGCGGCAACTACGAGCAGTACTTC
v_call: TRBV10-3
d_call: .
clone_size: .
j_call: TRBJ2-7

cdr3_aa: CASSYKNGNEQFF
cdr3_nt: TGTGCCAGCAGTTACAAAAACGGCAATGAGCAGTTCTTC
v_call: TRBV6-5
d_call: .
clone_size: .
j_call: TRBJ2-1

cdr3_aa: CASSPRTGAYEQYF
cdr3_nt: TGTGCCAGCTCACCGAGGACAGGGGCCTACGAGCAGTACTTC
v_call: TRBV18
d_call: TRBD1
clone_size: few
j_call: TRBJ2-7

cdr3_aa: CASSFTGQGRDSPLHF
cdr3_nt: TGTGCCAGCAGCTTTACGGGACAGGGAAGAGACTCACCCCTCCACTTT
v_call: TRBV5-6
d_call: TRBD1
clone_size: .
j_call: TRBJ1-6

cdr3_aa: CARVGRSSITGELFF
cdr3_nt: TGCGCCAGAGTTGGGCGTTCTTCTATCACCGGGGAGCTGTTTTTT
v_call: TRBV10-2
d_call: .
clone_size: few
j_call: TRBJ2-2

cdr3_aa: CASSQEQGGNQPQHF
cdr3_nt: TGCGCCAGCAGCCAAGAACAGGGTGGCAATCAGCCCCAGCATTTT
v_call: TRBV4-3
d_call: .
clone_size: few
j_call: TRBJ1-5

cdr3_aa: CASSWDRGSYNEQFF
cdr3_nt: TGTGCCAGCAGCTGGGACAGGGGCTCCTACAATGAGCAGTTCTTC
v_call: TRBV14
d_call: TRBD1
clone_size: few
j_call: TRBJ2-1

cdr3_aa: CAWSENGTVDRTGELFF
cdr3_nt: TGTGCCTGGAGTGAAAACGGGACAGTAGACCGCACCGGGGAGCTGTTTTTT
v_call: TRBV30
d_call: TRBD1
clone_size: few
j_call: TRBJ2-2

cdr3_aa: CASSAGQSSGNTIYF
cdr3_nt: TGTGCCAGCAGCGCGGGACAGAGCTCTGGAAACACCATATATTTT
v_call: TRBV7-9
d_call: TRBD1
clone_size: few
j_call: TRBJ1-3

cdr3_aa: CATSRDRLAGASETQYF
cdr3_nt: TGTGCCACCAGCAGAGATCGACTAGCGGGGGCTTCGGAGACCCAGTACTTC
v_call: TRBV15
d_call: TRBD2
clone_size: few
j_call: TRBJ2-5

cdr3_aa: CASSLGGNTEAFF
cdr3_nt: TGTGCCAGCAGTTTAGGAGGGAACACTGAAGCTTTCTTT
v_call: TRBV28
d_call: .
clone_size: .
j_call: TRBJ1-1

cdr3_aa: CASSFRSGGESPLHF
cdr3_nt: TGTGCCAGCAGTTTCCGCTCCGGCGGCGAATCACCCCTCCACTTT
v_call: TRBV27
d_call: .
clone_size: many
j_call: TRBJ1-6

cdr3_aa: CASSPIRGPYEQYF
cdr3_nt: TGTGCCAGCAGCCCTATCCGGGGCCCCTACGAGCAGTACTTC
v_call: TRBV13
d_call: .
clone_size: .
j_call: TRBJ2-7

cdr3_aa: CASSWGTITDTQYF
cdr3_nt: TGTGCCAGCAGCTGGGGGACTATAACAGATACGCAGTATTTT
v_call: TRBV7-2
d_call: TRBD2
clone_size: .
j_call: TRBJ2-3

cdr3_aa: CASSLGTATNEKLFF
cdr3_nt: TGTGCCAGCAGCTTAGGGACAGCAACTAATGAAAAACTGTTTTTT
v_call: TRBV7-8
d_call: .
clone_size: .
j_call: TRBJ1-4

cdr3_aa: CASSPGPRDTDTQYF
cdr3_nt: TGCGCCAGCAGCCCAGGCCCAAGGGACACAGATACGCAGTATTTT
v_call: TRBV4-3
d_call: .
clone_size: .
j_call: TRBJ2-3

cdr3_aa: CAWSLNRGSNSPLHF
cdr3_nt: TGTGCCTGGAGCCTAAACAGGGGAAGTAATTCACCCCTCCACTTT
v_call: TRBV30
d_call: TRBD1
clone_size: few
j_call: TRBJ1-6